This TCR beta chain comes out of a study of blood T cell repertoires in COVID-19. In the authors' methods: Reference gene primer amplification gave nucleated cell count estimates. The method was immunoSEQ multiplex PCR; TCRdb's version includes in-frame clones alone and lacks a portion of them. Clone size and the V and J calls come from that table; the DNA yielded D and trimming. The table includes hundreds of thousands of clones, about 88% detected once. All enrollees were roughly 18 to 89 years old and from approximately 24 US areas. The study assigned cohorts using participant-reported clinical history. Recovered status in Cohort 3 required two negative PCRs, clearance, or symptom resolution. Germline loops: CDR1 SEHNR, CDR2 FQNEAQ (reference sequence). The CDR3 loop spans 14 amino acids. The ends lost 4 bases at V and 6 bases at J; junction bases unmatched: 9.

The TCR sequence derives from a man between 60 and 75 years old who had recovered from COVID-19. The sample was PBMCs or T cells enriched from blood (not recorded which). The chain combines TRBV7-9 with TRBJ2-7; TRBD2 aligns across 7 bases. The CDR3 region has the DNA TGTGCCAGCAGCTCCAACTCCGGGACTACCGAGCAGTACTTC. It specifies CASSSNSGTTEQYF.